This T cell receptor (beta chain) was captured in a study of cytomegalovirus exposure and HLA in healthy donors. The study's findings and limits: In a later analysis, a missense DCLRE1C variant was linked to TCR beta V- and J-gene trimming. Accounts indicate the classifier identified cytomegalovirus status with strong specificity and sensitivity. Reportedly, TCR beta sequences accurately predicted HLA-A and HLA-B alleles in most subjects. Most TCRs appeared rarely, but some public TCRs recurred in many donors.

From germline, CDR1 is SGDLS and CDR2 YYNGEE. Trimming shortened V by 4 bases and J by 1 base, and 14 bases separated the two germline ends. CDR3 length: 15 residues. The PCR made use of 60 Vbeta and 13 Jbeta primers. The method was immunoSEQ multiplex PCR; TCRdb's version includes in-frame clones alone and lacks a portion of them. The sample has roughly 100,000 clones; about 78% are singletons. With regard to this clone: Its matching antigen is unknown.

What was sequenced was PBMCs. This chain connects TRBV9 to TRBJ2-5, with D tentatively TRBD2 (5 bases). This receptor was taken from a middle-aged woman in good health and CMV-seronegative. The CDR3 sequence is CASSTSGVIQETQYF. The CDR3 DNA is TGTGCCAGCAGCACCTCCGGGGTTATCCAAGAGACCCAGTACTTC.